The 2 T cell receptor beta chains below all came from one sample that was sequenced in a study of shared clonotypes between healthy human individuals. The table came from immunoSEQ multiplex PCR; TCRdb's copy has only in-frame clones and leaves some out. The table has roughly 1.4 million clones, around 98.5% seen once. Specimen: naive CD4+ T cells sorted from blood. The subset was: CD45RA+ positively selected. The origin of the receptors is a man aged 30 to 45 in good health.

Only one count was recorded for this clone. This sequence joins TRBV5-1 and TRBJ2-1, with unresolved D. V was trimmed by 0 bases and J by 2 bases, leaving 9 bases between them. The CDR3 is 15 amino acids. Germline V gives CDR1 SGHRS, CDR2 YFSETQ. The CDR3 here is CASSLVVGTYNEQFF. The CDR3 DNA sequence: TGCGCCAGCAGCTTGGTCGTGGGAACCTACAATGAGCAGTTCTTC.

The chain uses TRBV27 and TRBJ2-5; D uncertain. Germline assignment: CDR1 MNHEY and CDR2 SMNVEV (reference sequence). The CDR3 is 14 amino acids. Trimming left V 1 base short and J 2 bases short, with 8 bases between. This CDR3 reads CASSLYSPQETQYF. CDR3 nucleotide sequence: TGTGCCAGCAGTTTATATAGCCCTCAAGAGACCCAGTACTTC.